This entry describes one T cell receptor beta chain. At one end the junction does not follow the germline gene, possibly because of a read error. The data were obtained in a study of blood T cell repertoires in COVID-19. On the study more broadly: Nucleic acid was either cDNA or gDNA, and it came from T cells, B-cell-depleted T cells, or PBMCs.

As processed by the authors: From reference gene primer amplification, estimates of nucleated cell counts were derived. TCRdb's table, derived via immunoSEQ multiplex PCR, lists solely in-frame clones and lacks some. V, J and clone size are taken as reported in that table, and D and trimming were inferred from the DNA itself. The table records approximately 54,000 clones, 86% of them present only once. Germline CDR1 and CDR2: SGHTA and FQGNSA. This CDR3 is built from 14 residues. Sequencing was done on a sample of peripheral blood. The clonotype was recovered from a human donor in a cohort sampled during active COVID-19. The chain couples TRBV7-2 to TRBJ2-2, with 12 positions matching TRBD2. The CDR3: CASSQNGLAGKMVF. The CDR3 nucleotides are TGTGCCAGCAGCCAGAACGGACTAGCGGGAAAAATGGTTTTT.